The 29 T cell receptor beta chains in this list originate from one sample, sequenced in a study of blood T cell repertoires in COVID-19. The table came from immunoSEQ multiplex PCR; TCRdb's copy has only in-frame clones and leaves some out. The sample holds over 200,000 clones, 86% seen once. Sequenced input: peripheral blood. These receptors were collected from a young man who had recovered from COVID-19.

This clone was detected once. CDR3 coding DNA: TGTGCCTGGGCCTTTCTTTATGGCTACACCTTC. Amino acids: CAWAFLYGYTF. The V call is TRBV30, the J call TRBJ1-2; D call uncertain. Germline assignment: CDR1 GTSNPN and CDR2 SVGIG (reference sequence). The length of the CDR3 is 11 residues. V was clipped by 5 bases and J by 5 bases, with 9 bases between them.

The rearrangement joins TRBV2 to TRBJ2-7; 8 bases agree with TRBD1. The CDR3 is 14 residues long. Germline V CDR1 and CDR2: SNHLY, FYNNEI. Losses at the gene ends were 8 bases for V and 1 base for J; bases not matched to a gene: 7. CDR3 bases: TGTGCCAGCCAGGGACAGGACGATTCCTACGAGCAGTACTTC. This sequence encodes CASQGQDDSYEQYF. The full variable domain, with the rest looked up from reference TRBV2 and TRBJ2-7, is EPEVTQTPSHQVTQMGQEVILRCVPISNHLYFYWYRQILGQKVEFLVSFYNNEISEKSEIFDDQFSVERPDGSNFTLKIRSTKLEDSAMYFCASQGQDDSYEQYFGPGTRLTVT.

J is TRBJ2-5 and V is TRBV4-2, with D maybe TRBD2 (5 bases). The CDR3 length is 14 residues. The ends were cut back, 3 bases at V and 3 bases at J, with 11 bases in the middle. Looked up from germline, CDR1 is LGHNA and CDR2 is YNFKEQ. The CDR3 region has the DNA TGTGCCAGCAGCCAGGGCACTAGGAAAGAGACCCAGTACTTC. As protein: CASSQGTRKETQYF.

The CDR3 is CASRLNPEGWLGTGELFF. CDR3 in DNA: TGTGCCAGCAGACTAAACCCAGAGGGCTGGTTAGGGACCGGGGAGCTGTTTTTT. The chain employs TRBV3-1 (or the pseudogene TRBV3-2) and TRBJ2-2; a possible D gene is TRBD2 (5 bases). Germline V gene lookup returns CDR1 LGHDT and CDR2 YNNKEL (reference sequence). Trimming removed 6 bases from V and 5 bases from J, with 25 bases in between. The CDR3 is made up of 18 amino acids.

The chain carries TRBV27 and TRBJ1-1; D perhaps matches TRBD1 (5 bases). The CDR3 is made up of 12 amino acids. Deletions cut 2 bases from V and 10 bases from J, with 11 bases between. CDR1 is MNHEY and CDR2 is SMNVEV in the germline V gene (reference sequence). CDR3 loop: CASSLRGSGAFF. The CDR3 DNA reads TGTGCCAGCAGTTTACGGGGGAGCGGAGCTTTCTTT.

This rearrangement joins TRBV23-1 to TRBJ1-6; TRBD1 is a possible D gene (5 bases). TRBV23-1 falls under the ORF class, with uncertain function. The CDR3 covers 16 residues. V dropped 4 bases and J dropped 5 bases, with 15 bases sitting between them. The CDR3, as DNA: TGCGCCAGCAGTCGGCTCGACAGCAGAGATAATTCACCCCTCCACTTT. Amino acid sequence: CASSRLDSRDNSPLHF.

This rearrangement joins TRBV15 to TRBJ2-1; a possible D gene is TRBD1 (6 bases). This CDR3 spans 13 amino acids. Per germline, CDR1 LNHNV and CDR2 YYDKDF (reference sequence). V lost 3 bases to trimming and J lost 3 bases, with 6 bases between them. CDR3 in amino acids: CATSRDSYNEQFF. The CDR3 region has the DNA TGTGCCACCAGCAGGGACAGCTACAATGAGCAGTTCTTC. Together with reference TRBV15 and TRBJ2-1, the CDR3 gives the full variable domain: DAMVIQNPRYQVTQFGKPVTLSCSQTLNHNVMYWYQQKSSQAPKLLFHYYDKDFNNEADTPDNFQSRRPNTSFCFLDIRSPGLGDTAMYLCATSRDSYNEQFFGPGTRLTVL.

This chain joins TRBV4-3 and TRBJ2-4; 9 positions agree with TRBD2. V was clipped by 1 base and J by 8 bases; unmatched bases: 9. This CDR3 is built from 16 residues. Germline CDR1 LGHNA, CDR2 YSLEER. The CDR3, as DNA: TGCGCCAGCAGCCAAGGGTGGCGGGGGGGCGTTGACATTCAGTACTTC. The encoded protein is CASSQGWRGGVDIQYF.

The rearrangement links TRBV6-1 to TRBJ1-2, with D unclear. The CDR3 consists of 13 residues. Germline V gene sequence: CDR1 MNHNS, CDR2 SASEGT. Trimming took 1 base from V and 8 from J, leaving 11 bases between them. CDR3 region: CASSEGPKEGYTF. CDR3 bases: TGTGCCAGCAGTGAAGGACCGAAGGAGGGCTACACCTTC.

The rearrangement links TRBV6-4 to TRBJ2-7; 8 bases match TRBD1. Per the germline V gene, CDR1 is MRHNA and CDR2 is SNTAGT. The CDR3 covers 13 residues. V was pared by 3 bases and J by 6 bases, with 4 bases of the junction left unmatched. Here the CDR3 DNA reads TGTGCCAGCAGTGAGCAGGGGGCAGGCGAGCAGTACTTC. Its translation is CASSEQGAGEQYF.

The chain is built from TRBV12-5 and TRBJ2-2, with TRBD1 matching over 7 bases. The CDR3 has 15 residues. Germline V gene sequence: CDR1 LGHNT, CDR2 FRNRAP. Losses at the gene ends were 2 bases for V and 1 base for J; bases not matched to a gene: 1. Here the CDR3 reads CASGLRQGNTGELFF. The CDR3 bases are TGTGCTAGTGGTTTGAGACAGGGGAACACCGGGGAGCTGTTTTTT.

The chain joins TRBV9 to TRBJ2-1, with D perhaps matching TRBD2 (6 bases). The length of the CDR3 is 12 residues. CDR1 and CDR2 from the germline V gene are SGDLS and YYNGEE. Trimming pared 3 bases from V and 7 bases from J, leaving 8 bases between. In DNA, the CDR3 is TGTGCCAGCAGCGCCGGGACTAATGAGCAGTTCTTC. Protein sequence: CASSAGTNEQFF.

CDR3 bases: TGTGCCAGTAGTCCCGGGACAGGGGAAACGTACGAGCAGTACTTC. It encodes CASSPGTGETYEQYF. The chain combines TRBV19 with TRBJ2-7, with TRBD1 matching over 10 bases. J lost 4 bases, V lost 5 bases, and 8 bases had no gene match. The germline gives CDR1 LNHDA, CDR2 SQIVND (reference sequence). The CDR3 is 15 residues long.

The rearrangement uses TRBV5-1 and TRBJ2-7, with TRBD2 matching over 9 bases. The trim removed 4 bases at V and 1 base at J, leaving 6 bases unmatched. Germline lookup yields CDR1 SGHRS and CDR2 YFSETQ. This CDR3 has 15 amino acids. CDR3 protein: CASSPTSGDSYEQYF. The CDR3 DNA follows: TGCGCCAGCAGCCCGACTAGCGGTGATTCCTACGAGCAGTACTTC.

V and J are TRBV5-1 and TRBJ2-1; the D is unclear. CDR1 is SGHRS, CDR2 YFSETQ, per germline. V was cut by 4 bases and J by 8 bases, with 19 bases left in between. The CDR3 is 15 residues long. As DNA, the CDR3 is TGCGCCAGCAGCCTCCTGACCCTTGGCGGAGATGAGCAGTTCTTC. It encodes CASSLLTLGGDEQFF.

The rearrangement uses TRBV4-1 and TRBJ2-3; no firm D call. V gave up 3 bases and J gave up 6 bases, with 10 bases separating them. In germline, CDR1 is MGHRA, CDR2 YSYEKL. The CDR3 sequence is 13 residues long. The CDR3 loop is CASSQPAADTQYF. CDR3 sequence (DNA): TGCGCCAGCAGCCAGCCTGCTGCGGATACGCAGTATTTT.

The J gene is TRBJ1-6, the V gene TRBV5-1, with TRBD1 matching over 8 bases. V gave up 4 bases and J gave up 5 bases; unmatched junction bases: 2. CDR3 length: 14 amino acids. CDR1 is SGHRS, CDR2 YFSETQ, per germline. The CDR3 region is CASSKDRDNSPLHF. CDR3 nucleotides: TGCGCCAGCAGCAAGGACAGGGATAATTCACCCCTCCACTTT.

The rearrangement uses TRBV5-8 and TRBJ1-1; 9 bases agree with TRBD1. CDR1 and CDR2 from the germline V gene are SGHTS and YDEGEE. Losses at the gene ends were 4 bases for V and 3 bases for J; bases not matched to a gene: 7. The CDR3 is made up of 15 amino acids. The CDR3 reads CASSRWDREDTEAFF. In nucleotides, the CDR3 is TGTGCCAGCAGCCGCTGGGACAGGGAGGACACTGAAGCTTTCTTT.

This chain connects TRBV19 to TRBJ1-6; 7 bases line up with TRBD1. The germline CDR1 and CDR2 sequences are LNHDA and SQIVND (reference sequence). Unmatched junction bases numbered 10, after V lost 5 bases and J lost 6 bases. This CDR3 has 16 residues. The CDR3 DNA is TGTGCCAGTAGTTTACACGGACAGGACGTTAATTCACCCCTCCACTTT. Its translation is CASSLHGQDVNSPLHF.

The V gene is TRBV18, the J gene TRBJ2-7; 9 positions agree with TRBD1. V dropped 5 bases and J dropped 3; count of bases not matched to a gene: 5. Germline V gene data show CDR1 as KGHSH and CDR2 as LQKENI. The CDR3 is 14 amino acids. The CDR3: CASSSGTGNYEQYF. The CDR3, as DNA: TGTGCCAGCTCATCAGGGACAGGGAACTACGAGCAGTACTTC.

V is TRBV11-2 and J is TRBJ2-2, with 7 bases identical to TRBD1. This CDR3 contains 18 residues. CDR1 and CDR2 (germline): SGHAT, FQNNGV. The V and J ends lost 0 bases and 1 base, in that order; junction bases with no gene match: 8. CDR3: CASSLDRRQGVNTGELFF. CDR3 in DNA: TGTGCCAGCAGCTTAGATAGGAGACAGGGAGTGAACACCGGGGAGCTGTTTTTT. The whole variable domain, remainder taken from reference TRBV11-2 and TRBJ2-2, is EAGVAQSPRYKIIEKRQSVAFWCNPISGHATLYWYQQILGQGPKLLIQFQNNGVVDDSQLPKDRFSAERLKGVDSTLKIQPAKLEDSAVYLCASSLDRRQGVNTGELFFGEGSRLTVL.

The chain joins TRBV15 to TRBJ2-7; D ambiguous. The CDR3 totals 15 residues. Germline lookup yields CDR1 LNHNV and CDR2 YYDKDF (reference sequence). The germline V and J ends were trimmed by 0 bases and 0 bases, with 9 bases remaining between them. This CDR3 is CATSREQILSYEQYF. Here the CDR3 DNA reads TGTGCCACCAGCAGAGAGCAGATCCTCTCCTACGAGCAGTACTTC.

The chain's CDR3 is CASSPQEKSSEAFF. DNA for the CDR3: TGTGCCAGCTCACCTCAGGAAAAGAGTTCGGAAGCTTTCTTT. V is TRBV18 and J is TRBJ1-1, with no clear D. V was pared by 3 bases and J by 8 bases, with 16 bases between. The CDR3 sequence is 14 residues long. Germline V CDR1 and CDR2: KGHSH, LQKENI.

The genes are TRBV4-2 and TRBJ2-1; D is possibly TRBD1 (6 bases). The CDR3 totals 15 residues. Germline V gene lookup returns CDR1 LGHNA and CDR2 YNFKEQ. Trimming stripped 0 bases from V and 3 bases from J, with 9 bases between. DNA for the CDR3: TGTGCCAGCAGCCAAGAAAGGGGGAACTACAATGAGCAGTTCTTC. As protein: CASSQERGNYNEQFF.

The rearrangement links TRBV12-3 or TRBV12-4 to TRBJ1-1, with D perhaps TRBD1 (5 bases). CDR3 size: 12 residues. V was cut by 7 bases and J by 8 bases, with 14 bases left in between. DNA for the CDR3: TGTGCCAGCAAAATTTACCCAGGGGAAGCTTTCTTT. Translation: CASKIYPGEAFF.

The V call is TRBV6-2 or TRBV6-3, the J call TRBJ2-2, with TRBD1 identical over 10 bases. CDR3 length equals 16 residues. V was clipped by 4 bases and J by 5 bases; unmatched bases: 7. The germline gives CDR1 MNHEY, CDR2 SVGEGT. The chain's CDR3 is CASSWGQGSPTGELFF. The CDR3 nucleotides read TGTGCCAGCAGTTGGGGACAGGGGTCTCCAACCGGGGAGCTGTTTTTT.

This sequence joins TRBV6-2 or TRBV6-3 and TRBJ2-2, with a tentative D call TRBD1 (6 bases). V was cut by 4 bases and J by 5 bases, with 14 bases left in between. Germline V gives CDR1 MNHEY, CDR2 SVGEGT. The CDR3 extends over 15 amino acids. The CDR3 region has the DNA TGTGCCAGCAGTTCAGGGGCCCCGGGGACCGGGGAGCTGTTTTTT. This translates into CASSSGAPGTGELFF.

This clone was observed a handful of times. The rearrangement joins TRBV5-1 to TRBJ1-1, with 7 bases aligning to TRBD1. This CDR3 spans 13 amino acids. V trimming: 4 bases; J trimming: 1 base; junction bases outside the gene matches: 1. Germline V lookup: CDR1 SGHRS, CDR2 YFSETQ. The CDR3 DNA is TGCGCCAGCAGCAGGACAGGGAACACTGAAGCTTTCTTT. Translated, it gives CASSRTGNTEAFF.

In its sample, this clone was seen once. The CDR3 loop reads CAWSKRGGVYNEQFF. The DNA for the CDR3 is TGTGCCTGGAGTAAGAGGGGGGGCGTCTACAATGAGCAGTTCTTC. The chain combines TRBV30 with TRBJ2-1, with D perhaps TRBD2 (7 bases). The CDR3 covers 15 residues. Looked up from germline, CDR1 is GTSNPN and CDR2 is SVGIG (reference sequence). Trimming left V 2 bases short and J 3 bases short, with 14 bases between. Filled out from reference TRBV30 and TRBJ2-1, the complete variable domain reads SQTIHQWPATLVQPVGSPLSLECTVEGTSNPNLYWYRQAAGRGLQLLFYSVGIGQISSEVPQNLSASRPQDRQFILSSKKLLLSDSGFYLCAWSKRGGVYNEQFFGPGTRLTVL.